This entry lists 28 T cell receptor beta chains sequenced from one sample in a study of cytomegalovirus exposure and HLA in healthy donors. The PCR made use of 60 Vbeta and 13 Jbeta primers. The assay was immunoSEQ multiplex PCR, and TCRdb's table has in-frame clones only and misses some. The table includes around 130,000 clones, about 66% detected once. The sequenced sample consisted of PBMCs. The receptors shown here come from a male donor in good health and CMV-seronegative.

This sequence joins TRBV19 and TRBJ1-1; D unresolved. From germline, CDR1 is LNHDA and CDR2 SQIVND (reference sequence). V lost 7 bases and J lost 1, with 7 bases in between. The CDR3 has 12 residues. The CDR3, as DNA: TGTGCCAGTATTGGCCAGAACACTGAAGCTTTCTTT. It encodes CASIGQNTEAFF.

This clone appeared a few times. The chain joins TRBV5-1 to TRBJ2-3; TRBD1 matches 9 bases. This CDR3 has 14 residues. The V gene end was trimmed by 3 bases and the J gene end by 3 bases; junction bases not matched to a gene: 2. CDR1 SGHRS and CDR2 YFSETQ come from the germline V gene. The CDR3 loop is CASSWDRVTDTQYF. The CDR3 DNA reads TGCGCCAGCAGCTGGGACAGGGTGACAGATACGCAGTATTTT.

The chain employs TRBV27 and TRBJ2-2, with a weak D call TRBD2 (5 bases). The V gene lost 2 bases and the J gene lost 4 bases, with 11 bases spanning the gap. This CDR3 region has 15 residues. The germline gives CDR1 MNHEY, CDR2 SMNVEV (reference sequence). The CDR3 DNA is TGTGCCAGCAGTTTAGCGGGTCGATCCACCGGGGAGCTGTTTTTT. Amino acid sequence: CASSLAGRSTGELFF.

V gene TRBV7-6 combines with J gene TRBJ2-7; D gene uncertain. The length of the CDR3 is 14 residues. Germline loops: CDR1 SGHVS, CDR2 FNYEAQ. Trimming shortened V by 5 bases and J by 7 bases, and 18 bases separated the two germline ends. Written as DNA, the CDR3 is TGTGCCAGCAGCGACTCACCCCTCATGGAAGAGCAGTACTTC. Its translation is CASSDSPLMEEQYF.

The chain joins TRBV2 to TRBJ1-5, with a tentative D call TRBD1 (5 bases). V lost 6 bases, J lost 7 bases, and 13 bases lay in between. The CDR3 extends over 13 amino acids. Germline CDR1 is SNHLY and CDR2 is FYNNEI. CDR3 in amino acids: CASSGGGVQPQHF. In DNA, the CDR3 is TGTGCCAGCAGCGGCGGGGGGGTACAGCCCCAGCATTTT. The full variable domain, with the rest looked up from reference TRBV2 and TRBJ1-5, is EPEVTQTPSHQVTQMGQEVILRCVPISNHLYFYWYRQILGQKVEFLVSFYNNEISEKSEIFDDQFSVERPDGSNFTLKIRSTKLEDSAMYFCASSGGGVQPQHFGDGTRLSIL.

The V gene is TRBV7-2, the J gene TRBJ2-5, with 9 bases fitting TRBD2. The CDR3 sequence is 14 residues long. The V and J ends lost 7 bases and 4 bases, in that order; junction bases with no gene match: 7. In germline, CDR1 is SGHTA, CDR2 FQGNSA. The CDR3 coding sequence is TGTGCCAGCAACCTTCAGCGGGGGGCAGAGACCCAGTACTTC. It yields the protein CASNLQRGAETQYF.

The genes are TRBV30 and TRBJ2-2; TRBD1 matches 10 bases. Trimming took 3 bases from V and 5 from J; bases not matched to a gene: 9. The CDR3 covers 16 residues. Germline V lookup: CDR1 GTSNPN, CDR2 SVGIG (reference sequence). The CDR3 here is CAWSREGQGRTGELFF. The CDR3 DNA sequence: TGTGCCTGGAGCCGAGAGGGACAGGGGAGGACCGGGGAGCTGTTTTTT.

This clone was seen a single time. This chain joins TRBV7-2 and TRBJ2-3; TRBD2 aligns across 7 bases. The V segment lost 1 base and the J segment 7 bases; nucleotides outside the gene matches: 8. Germline V gene data show CDR1 as SGHTA and CDR2 as FQGNSA. This CDR3 is built from 15 residues. CDR3 bases: TGTGCCAGCAGCTTAGGGGCGGGAGAATCTAATACGCAGTATTTT. Protein product: CASSLGAGESNTQYF.

V is TRBV4-1 and J is TRBJ1-5, with D possibly being TRBD1 (6 bases). Germline lookup yields CDR1 MGHRA and CDR2 YSYEKL. The CDR3 spans 14 residues. Trimming shortened V by 3 bases and J by 4 bases, and 10 bases separated the two germline ends. The DNA of the CDR3 is TGCGCCAGCAGCCAGGCTCAGGGGAATCAGCCCCAGCATTTT. It translates to CASSQAQGNQPQHF.

The CDR3 loop reads CASGSPGQGDYGYTF. CDR3 DNA sequence: TGTGCTAGTGGTTCCCCGGGACAGGGGGACTATGGCTACACCTTC. This chain uses TRBV12-5 with TRBJ1-2; the match to TRBD1 covers 11 bases. The J segment lost 3 bases and the V segment lost 4 bases, leaving 4 bases of the junction unmatched. Germline V gives CDR1 LGHNT, CDR2 FRNRAP. This CDR3 is 15 amino acids long.

The table lists this clone with a few counts. The chain is built from TRBV15 and TRBJ1-5, with D uncertain. V was trimmed by 5 bases and J by 4 bases, leaving 6 bases between them. Germline assignment: CDR1 LNHNV and CDR2 YYDKDF (reference sequence). This CDR3 is 12 amino acids long. CDR3 sequence: CATSGENQPQHF. In DNA, the CDR3 is TGTGCCACCAGCGGGGAGAATCAGCCCCAGCATTTT.

This clone showed up just a few times. The rearrangement joins TRBV4-1 to TRBJ2-7; no reliable D call. CDR1 is MGHRA, CDR2 YSYEKL, per germline. This CDR3 comprises 11 residues. The germline V and J ends were trimmed by 1 base and 5 bases, with 3 bases remaining between them. The DNA of the CDR3 is TGCGCCAGCAGCCAAGGGCACGAGCAGTACTTC. Amino acid sequence: CASSQGHEQYF.

This chain connects TRBV30 to TRBJ2-3; 8 bases map to TRBD2. The CDR3 contains 16 residues. CDR1 and CDR2 from the germline V gene are GTSNPN and SVGIG (reference sequence). After removal of 2 bases from V and 0 bases from J, the junction contained 7 bases not matched to a gene. Here the CDR3 DNA reads TGTGCCTGGAGTCCCGGACTAGCCGCTAGCACAGATACGCAGTATTTT. Translated, it gives CAWSPGLAASTDTQYF.

The V and J genes are TRBV7-8 and TRBJ1-5, with unresolved D. The germline CDR1 and CDR2 sequences are SGHVS and FQNEAQ. Deletions cut 3 bases from V and 5 bases from J, with 14 bases between. This CDR3 has 15 amino acids. CDR3 sequence (DNA): TGTGCCAGCAGCTTGGGCTTTGCGGGTGATCAGCCCCAGCATTTT. Residues: CASSLGFAGDQPQHF.

This sequence joins TRBV2 and TRBJ1-1; 8 bases are shared with TRBD1. CDR1 is SNHLY, CDR2 FYNNEI, per germline. J lost 5 bases, V lost 5 bases, and 4 bases had no gene match. The CDR3 length is 13 residues. The CDR3 sequence: CASSSRQGTEAFF. The CDR3 nucleotides read TGTGCCAGCAGTTCACGACAGGGGACTGAAGCTTTCTTT.

The chain has TRBV5-6 and TRBJ2-7; D is ambiguous. CDR1 SGHDT and CDR2 YYEEEE come from the germline V gene. The CDR3 is 15 amino acids. The ends were cut back, 4 bases at V and 4 bases at J, with 18 bases in the middle. CDR3 residues: CASSVDYRSQYEQYF. CDR3 nucleotides: TGTGCCAGCAGCGTTGATTATCGGAGTCAATACGAGCAGTACTTC.

This clone has a handful of counts. The J gene is TRBJ1-1, the V gene TRBV19; TRBD1 might be the D (5 bases). The CDR3 extends over 13 amino acids. Trimming shortened V by 3 bases and J by 5 bases, and 10 bases separated the two germline ends. CDR1 LNHDA and CDR2 SQIVND come from the germline V gene (reference sequence). CDR3 protein: CASSISRETEAFF. The CDR3 bases are TGTGCCAGTAGTATTAGCAGGGAAACTGAAGCTTTCTTT.

The CDR3 DNA reads as TGTGCCACCAGCAGGGAACAGGGAATGAATGAAAAACTGTTTTTT. Protein product: CATSREQGMNEKLFF. This chain connects TRBV15 to TRBJ1-4, with D possibly being TRBD1 (6 bases). CDR1 is LNHNV, CDR2 YYDKDF, per germline (reference sequence). The CDR3 has 15 residues. Trimming shortened V by 3 bases and J by 5 bases, and 13 bases separated the two germline ends.

The table lists this clone with many counts. This chain links TRBV29-1 with TRBJ1-1; possibly TRBD1 for D (5 bases). The CDR3 sequence is 13 residues long. V gave up 0 bases and J gave up 3 bases, with 8 bases separating them. Germline V gives CDR1 SQVTM, CDR2 ANQGSEA. The CDR3 DNA reads TGCAGCGTTGAAGAGCCCAGGGACACTGAAGCTTTCTTT. Translation gives CSVEEPRDTEAFF.

The rearrangement uses TRBV12-2 and TRBJ1-2; the tabulated D call, TRBD1, remains unverified against the DNA. TRBV12-2 is a documented pseudogene. The CDR3 runs 16 residues. The CDR3 reads CARRLEGTGLSYGYTF. CDR3 nucleotides: TGTGCACGTCGCTTAGAGGGGACAGGGCTTAGCTATGGCTACACCTTC.

V and J are TRBV11-2 and TRBJ1-1; tentatively, D is TRBD1 (6 bases). The V end lost 1 base, the J end lost 6 bases, and 15 bases lay between the germline ends. The length of the CDR3 is 15 residues. Per the germline V gene, CDR1 is SGHAT and CDR2 is FQNNGV. This CDR3 is CASSLVGQLNAEAFF. In DNA, the CDR3 is TGTGCCAGCAGCTTAGTTGGACAGCTCAACGCTGAAGCTTTCTTT.

This chain joins TRBV2 and TRBJ1-2, with TRBD1 matching 10 bases. J gave up 5 bases and V 4 bases, and 7 bases lay outside the gene matches. CDR1 is SNHLY and CDR2 is FYNNEI in the germline V gene. The CDR3 is 15 residues long. This CDR3 reads CASSVRGQGTYGYTF. CDR3 DNA sequence: TGTGCCAGCAGTGTGAGGGGACAGGGGACTTATGGCTACACCTTC.

This chain connects TRBV4-2 to TRBJ2-7; TRBD2 might be the D (6 bases). The V gene lost 1 base and the J gene lost 1 base, with 11 bases spanning the gap. The length of the CDR3 is 15 residues. CDR1 LGHNA and CDR2 YNFKEQ come from the germline V gene. CDR3 in DNA: TGTGCCAGCAGCCAAGGGGGAGGACTTTCCTACGAGCAGTACTTC. It codes for CASSQGGGLSYEQYF.

The genes are TRBV11-1 and TRBJ2-3; D possibly corresponds to TRBD2 (7 bases). V was trimmed by 5 bases and J by 4 bases, leaving 16 bases between them. This CDR3 has 15 residues. The germline V gene encodes CDR1 SGHAT and CDR2 FQDESV (reference sequence). The CDR3 loop reads CASSHRSGGPDTQYF. CDR3 DNA: TGTGCCAGCAGCCACCGATCGGGGGGCCCAGATACGCAGTATTTT.

The V gene is TRBV28, the J gene TRBJ2-3, with D possibly TRBD2 on 7 matching bases. V shed 2 bases and J shed 4 bases, with 10 bases lying between them. The germline CDR1 and CDR2 sequences are MDHEN and SYDVKM. This CDR3 comprises 14 residues. CDR3 coding DNA: TGTGCCAGCAGTTTAAGAGGGGGGGCAGATACGCAGTATTTT. Its translation is CASSLRGGADTQYF.

The V gene is TRBV12-5, the J gene TRBJ1-1, with 9 bases matching TRBD1. The germline V gene encodes CDR1 LGHNT and CDR2 FRNRAP. V was pared by 5 bases and J by 3 bases, with 4 bases of the junction left unmatched. This CDR3 has 14 amino acids. CDR3 amino acids: CASGLQGADTEAFF. The CDR3 bases are TGTGCTAGTGGTCTACAGGGGGCGGACACTGAAGCTTTCTTT.

This chain joins TRBV7-8 and TRBJ2-1, with 13 bases aligning to TRBD2. CDR1 and CDR2 (germline): SGHVS, FQNEAQ. The CDR3 loop spans 19 amino acids. V shed 4 bases and J 0 bases; nucleotides not matched to a gene: 9. Here the CDR3 reads CASSSGLAGATSSYNEQFF. DNA of the CDR3: TGTGCCAGCAGCTCTGGACTAGCGGGGGCCACTAGCTCCTACAATGAGCAGTTCTTC.

On this clone itself: Additional DNA sequences in this sample encode the identical CDR3. V gene TRBV5-1 combines with J gene TRBJ2-3; 8 bases fit TRBD1. The V and J ends lost 4 bases and 4 bases, in that order; junction bases with no gene match: 5. The CDR3 runs 14 residues. In germline, CDR1 is SGHRS, CDR2 YFSETQ. The CDR3 coding sequence is TGCGCCAGCAGCACAGGGGGACAGGCAGATACGCAGTATTTT. Amino acid sequence: CASSTGGQADTQYF. The whole variable domain, filled in from reference TRBV5-1 and TRBJ2-3, reads KAGVTQTPRYLIKTRGQQVTLSCSPISGHRSVSWYQQTPGQGLQFLFEYFSETQRNKGNFPGRFSGRQFSNSRSEMNVSTLELGDSALYLCASSTGGQADTQYFGPGTRLTVL.